A single sample is the source of the 2 T cell receptor beta chains below, sequenced in a study of PD-1 blockade in classical Hodgkin lymphoma. Here immunoSEQ multiplex PCR was the method, and the copy in TCRdb shows in-frame clones only, minus some. The sample has around 27,000 clones; roughly 78% are singletons. With no exception, relapse followed autologous stem cell transplantation in all patients, and brentuximab vedotin exposure varied. This material consisted of peripheral blood mononuclear cells (PBMCs), taken before the second cycle of nivolumab. The receptors come from a human donor with classical Hodgkin lymphoma.

The V and J genes are TRBV18 and TRBJ1-3, with 8 bases identical to TRBD1. There are 13 residues in the CDR3. The germline V gene has CDR1 KGHSH and CDR2 LQKENI. With 2 bases clipped from V and 8 bases from J, the junction kept 2 bases outside the gene matches. The CDR3 DNA follows: TGTGCCAGCTCACCATCGACAGGGGACACCATATATTTT. This encodes CASSPSTGDTIYF.

This clone came up a few times. V usage is TRBV7-9 and J usage is TRBJ2-1; 7 positions agree with TRBD2. Germline CDR1 is SEHNR and CDR2 is FQNEAQ (reference sequence). This CDR3 is 14 amino acids long. Trimming took 5 bases from V and 3 from J; bases not matched to a gene: 4. CDR3 nucleotides: TGTGCCAGCAGCACCCAGCGGGGCTACAATGAGCAGTTCTTC. The encoded protein is CASSTQRGYNEQFF.